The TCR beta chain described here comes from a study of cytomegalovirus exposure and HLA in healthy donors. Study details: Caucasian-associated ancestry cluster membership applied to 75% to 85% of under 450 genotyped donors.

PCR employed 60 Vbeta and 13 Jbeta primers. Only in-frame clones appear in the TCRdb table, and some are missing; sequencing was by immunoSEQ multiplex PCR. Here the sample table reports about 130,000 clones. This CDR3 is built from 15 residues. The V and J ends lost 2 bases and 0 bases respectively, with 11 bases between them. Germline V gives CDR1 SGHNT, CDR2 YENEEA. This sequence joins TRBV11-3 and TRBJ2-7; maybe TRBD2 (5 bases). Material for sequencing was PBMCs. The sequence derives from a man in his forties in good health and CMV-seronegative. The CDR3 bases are TGTGCCAGCAGCTTAATTAGTGGGAGCTCCTACGAGCAGTACTTC. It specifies CASSLISGSSYEQYF.